This entry is about one T cell receptor (beta chain). Its antigen is unidentified. This sample is part of a study of CD8 T cell repertoires and HIV-1 epitope variants. Whole-study context: Twenty-five autologous and known Gag and Nef epitope variant peptides each stimulated T cells separately. Cultures ran more than nine days, with IL-2, IL-7 and IL-15 added on days 3 and 7. Study-wide points: Beta chains alone show antigen proliferation, not cytokine profile or function. The TAALDMSHF plasma variant had no responses, unlike KF9 (about 5 clonotypes) and HW9 (one).

V dropped 2 bases and J dropped 8; count of bases not matched to a gene: 9. CDR1 and CDR2 (germline): SGHNT, YYREEE (reference sequence). The CDR3 spans 14 residues. Using immunoSEQ multiplex PCR, the repertoire was profiled, and TCRdb retains in-frame clones only, with some absent. The table records some 5,600 clones, around three fifths of them present only once. Sequenced input: cultured CD8+ T cells derived from PBMCs. The chain couples TRBV5-4 to TRBJ1-2; 7 nucleotides line up with TRBD1. The receptor comes from a male donor with HIV. The CDR3 region is CASSLNRGQDGYTF. Written as DNA, the CDR3 is TGTGCCAGCAGCTTAAACAGGGGCCAGGACGGCTACACCTTC.